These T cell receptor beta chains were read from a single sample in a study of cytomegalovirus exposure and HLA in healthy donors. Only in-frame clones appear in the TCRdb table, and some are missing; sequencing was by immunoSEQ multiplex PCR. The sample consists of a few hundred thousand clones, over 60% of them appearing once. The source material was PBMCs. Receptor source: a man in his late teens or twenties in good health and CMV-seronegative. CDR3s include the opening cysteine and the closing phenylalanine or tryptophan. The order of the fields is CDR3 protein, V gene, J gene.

cdr3_aa: CAISHPSSGSSYEQYF
v_call: TRBV10-3
j_call: TRBJ2-7

cdr3_aa: CASGYMGDEKLFF
v_call: TRBV11-2
j_call: TRBJ1-4

cdr3_aa: CASSSYGGELFF
v_call: TRBV11-1
j_call: TRBJ2-2

cdr3_aa: CASSLWTSGYEQYF
v_call: TRBV5-4
j_call: TRBJ2-7

cdr3_aa: CASSVEYEQYF
v_call: TRBV11-3
j_call: TRBJ2-7

cdr3_aa: CASSQSSLTNEKLFF
v_call: TRBV4-3
j_call: TRBJ1-4

cdr3_aa: CASSAQGSYNEQFF
v_call: TRBV9
j_call: TRBJ2-1

cdr3_aa: CASTHPGSSYNEQFF
v_call: TRBV4-1
j_call: TRBJ2-1

cdr3_aa: CASSSQGMGYEQYF
v_call: TRBV7-2
j_call: TRBJ2-7

cdr3_aa: CASSPTGGRNTGELFF
v_call: TRBV7-9
j_call: TRBJ2-2

cdr3_aa: CASSLEPGGDTEAFF
v_call: TRBV5-1
j_call: TRBJ1-1

cdr3_aa: CASSLAGTPNTEAFF
v_call: TRBV11-2
j_call: TRBJ1-1

cdr3_aa: CASTAGTGSTDTQYF
v_call: TRBV5-4
j_call: TRBJ2-3

cdr3_aa: CASSATGFKGDTIYF
v_call: TRBV9
j_call: TRBJ1-3

cdr3_aa: CAISDRASGDNEQFF
v_call: TRBV10-3
j_call: TRBJ2-1

cdr3_aa: CASSDYSGANVLTF
v_call: TRBV25-1
j_call: TRBJ2-6

cdr3_aa: CASSLDGASVSTGELFF
v_call: TRBV7-2
j_call: TRBJ2-2

cdr3_aa: CASSYGGGQTDTQYF
v_call: TRBV6-5
j_call: TRBJ2-3

cdr3_aa: CSARGHEQYF
v_call: TRBV20-1
j_call: TRBJ2-7

cdr3_aa: CASRTTGSQPQHF
v_call: TRBV19
j_call: TRBJ1-5

cdr3_aa: CASSARLAGATDTQYF
v_call: TRBV11-3
j_call: TRBJ2-3

cdr3_aa: CASGTSRTSGGSNTGELFF
v_call: TRBV28
j_call: TRBJ2-2

cdr3_aa: CATSGRGGSTDTQYF
v_call: TRBV7-2
j_call: TRBJ2-3

cdr3_aa: CASLSGSGPNAGELFF
v_call: TRBV2
j_call: TRBJ2-2

cdr3_aa: CASSLVAMGGSGNTIYF
v_call: TRBV5-6
j_call: TRBJ1-3

cdr3_aa: CASSFKPHYSSYEQYF
v_call: TRBV6-5
j_call: TRBJ2-7

cdr3_aa: CASRTAMNTEAFF
v_call: TRBV19
j_call: TRBJ1-1

cdr3_aa: CATKGTGDQPQHF
v_call: TRBV2
j_call: TRBJ1-5

cdr3_aa: CASSEALASEQYF
v_call: TRBV2
j_call: TRBJ2-7

cdr3_aa: CASSSQVAGLYEQYF
v_call: TRBV6-5
j_call: TRBJ2-7

cdr3_aa: CASSLTGSKHTGELFF
v_call: TRBV7-3
j_call: TRBJ2-2

cdr3_aa: CATGLAGADTQYF
v_call: TRBV6-5
j_call: TRBJ2-3

cdr3_aa: CASSLVDRDTEAFF
v_call: TRBV7-2
j_call: TRBJ1-1